Following are 31 T cell receptor beta chains from one sample sequenced in a study of T cell changes during pregnancy in multiple sclerosis. The repertoire was sequenced with immunoSEQ multiplex PCR; TCRdb's copy has only in-frame clones and lacks some. The sample comprises about 120,000 clones, approximately 93% of which are singletons, and 6.2% rests with the top ten. The input for sequencing was peripheral blood, taken before pregnancy. The receptors derive from a female donor with multiple sclerosis, enrolled in a pregnancy study.

J is TRBJ1-2 and V is TRBV4-1; perhaps TRBD1 as D (6 bases). CDR1 MGHRA and CDR2 YSYEKL come from the germline V gene. V was cut by 2 bases and J by 3 bases, with 10 bases left in between. The CDR3 is made up of 14 amino acids. The CDR3 is CASSQSWTDYGYTF. CDR3 sequence (DNA): TGCGCCAGCAGCCAATCCTGGACAGACTATGGCTACACCTTC.

The genes are TRBV6-1 and TRBJ1-2; D unclear. Germline assignment: CDR1 MNHNS and CDR2 SASEGT. The CDR3 is 11 amino acids. V was pared by 5 bases and J by 6 bases, with 7 bases between. DNA for the CDR3: TGTGCCAGCAGTTCAGTCGATGGCTACACCTTC. This translates into CASSSVDGYTF.

V usage is TRBV19 and J usage is TRBJ2-2, with a tentative D call TRBD2 (7 bases). The V and J ends lost 6 bases and 3 bases respectively, with 14 bases between them. This CDR3 region has 15 residues. Germline V CDR1 and CDR2: LNHDA, SQIVND (reference sequence). The CDR3: CASSLGGADTGELFF. The CDR3 bases are TGTGCCAGTAGCCTGGGGGGGGCCGACACCGGGGAGCTGTTTTTT.

This chain joins TRBV5-4 and TRBJ2-3; 13 nucleotides agree with TRBD2. Germline trimming cut 5 bases from V and 4 bases from J; bases unmatched to any gene: 4. The CDR3 has 15 residues. Germline CDR1 is SGHNT and CDR2 is YYREEE (reference sequence). The CDR3 region is CASRGGLAGSDTQYF. Here the CDR3 DNA reads TGTGCCAGCAGAGGGGGACTAGCGGGATCAGATACGCAGTATTTT.

The rearrangement uses TRBV19 and TRBJ1-2, with D possibly matching TRBD1 (5 bases). Trimming took off 7 bases at V and 5 bases at J, with 17 bases between the two ends. CDR1 and CDR2 (germline): LNHDA, SQIVND (reference sequence). This CDR3 region has 14 residues. The CDR3 DNA sequence: TGTGCCAGTACTCCAACGGGGGGGTCATATGGCTACACCTTC. Translating it yields CASTPTGGSYGYTF.

The rearrangement uses TRBV4-1 and TRBJ2-1; 10 bases fit TRBD1. Germline V CDR1 and CDR2: MGHRA, YSYEKL. The CDR3 loop spans 15 amino acids. Germline trimming cut 1 base from V and 8 bases from J; bases unmatched to any gene: 5. DNA for the CDR3: TGCGCCAGCAGCCAAGGGGAGACAGGGGGCGATGAGCAGTTCTTC. As protein: CASSQGETGGDEQFF.

The V call is TRBV6-1, the J call TRBJ2-2; TRBD1 matches at 9 bases. V lost 2 bases to trimming and J lost 2 bases; unmatched junction nucleotides: 3. This CDR3 spans 16 amino acids. Germline loops: CDR1 MNHNS, CDR2 SASEGT. This CDR3 reads CASSERDRANTGELFF. Written as DNA, the CDR3 is TGTGCCAGCAGTGAACGGGACAGGGCCAACACCGGGGAGCTGTTTTTT.

This clone was observed once. DNA of the CDR3: TGTGCCAGCTCACCAGTGGAGGGGGCAACCACCTACACCTTC. It yields the protein CASSPVEGATTYTF. The chain couples TRBV18 to TRBJ1-2; TRBD1 aligns across 7 bases. The CDR3 contains 14 residues. CDR1 and CDR2 (germline): KGHSH, LQKENI. Unmatched junction bases numbered 10, after V lost 2 bases and J lost 10 bases.

In its sample, this clone was seen a few times. The chain joins TRBV30 to TRBJ1-1; no firm D call. The CDR3 runs 14 residues. Germline CDR1 and CDR2: GTSNPN and SVGIG (reference sequence). V shed 4 bases and J shed 7 bases, with 19 bases lying between them. The CDR3 spells CAWTPPGNTNEAFF. DNA for the CDR3: TGTGCCTGGACGCCGCCGGGGAACACCAATGAAGCTTTCTTT.

The chain employs TRBV4-1 and TRBJ2-3, with 7 bases matching TRBD2. The CDR3 contains 17 residues. Germline V gives CDR1 MGHRA, CDR2 YSYEKL. With V trimmed by 1 base and J by 4 bases, 11 bases remained unmatched. The CDR3 region has the DNA TGCGCCAGCAGCCAAGTCCCCTCGGGGGGAGGTGCAGATACGCAGTATTTT. It translates to CASSQVPSGGGADTQYF.

A remark on this clone: The DNA is left out, because the CDR3 cannot be placed on it with certainty; the CDR3 is given as TCRdb lists it. The V gene is TRBV7-2, the J gene TRBJ2-2; the DNA was not used to check the table's D call, TRBD2. The CDR3 numbers 15 amino acids, ends counted. Germline lookup yields CDR1 SGHTA and CDR2 FQGNSA. The CDR3 is CASSLVVSTPGSCFF.

The CDR3 DNA is TGTGCCAGCAGCCGTACAGGGGGCACAGATACGCAGTATTTT. It specifies CASSRTGGTDTQYF. The chain joins TRBV7-2 to TRBJ2-3; 7 bases fit TRBD1. From germline, CDR1 is SGHTA and CDR2 FQGNSA. The CDR3 spans 14 residues. J gave up 1 base and V 5 bases, and 3 bases lay outside the gene matches.

The rearrangement joins TRBV7-7 to TRBJ2-5; the D gene is possibly TRBD1 (5 bases). Trimming removed 1 base from V and 6 bases from J, with 12 bases in between. The CDR3 contains 14 residues. Per germline, CDR1 SSHAT and CDR2 FNYEAQ (reference sequence). In DNA, the CDR3 is TGTGCCAGCAGCTTAGTTGGCAGGGAACAGACCCAGTACTTC. It is translated as CASSLVGREQTQYF.

The chain links TRBV5-4 to TRBJ2-3; 14 bases fit TRBD2. This CDR3 spans 17 amino acids. After removal of 0 bases from V and 5 bases from J, the junction contained 5 bases not matched to a gene. Germline V CDR1 and CDR2: SGHNT, YYREEE (reference sequence). CDR3 sequence: CASSLGGTSGSVDTQYF. The CDR3 DNA sequence: TGTGCCAGCAGCTTGGGTGGGACTAGCGGGAGTGTAGATACGCAGTATTTT. Filled out from reference TRBV5-4 and TRBJ2-3, the complete variable domain reads ETGVTQSPTHLIKTRGQQVTLRCSSQSGHNTVSWYQQALGQGPQFIFQYYREEENGRGNFPPRFSGLQFPNYSSELNVNALELDDSALYLCASSLGGTSGSVDTQYFGPGTRLTVL.

The chain couples TRBV6-1 to TRBJ2-5; perhaps TRBD2 as D (6 bases). The V gene lost 0 bases and the J gene lost 0 bases, with 8 bases spanning the gap. CDR1 and CDR2 from the germline V gene are MNHNS and SASEGT. The CDR3 consists of 15 residues. The CDR3 here is CASSEAVADQETQYF. CDR3 nucleotide sequence: TGTGCCAGCAGTGAAGCAGTAGCGGACCAAGAGACCCAGTACTTC.

This sequence joins TRBV9 and TRBJ2-2; the match to TRBD2 covers 12 bases. This CDR3 has 16 amino acids. Germline V CDR1 and CDR2: SGDLS, YYNGEE. Unmatched junction bases numbered 1, after V lost 4 bases and J lost 0 bases. The CDR3, as DNA: TGTGCCAGCAGCTGGACTAGCGGGGCGAACACCGGGGAGCTGTTTTTT. Protein product: CASSWTSGANTGELFF. Based on the CDR3 plus reference TRBV9 and TRBJ2-2, the full variable domain is DSGVTQTPKHLITATGQRVTLRCSPRSGDLSVYWYQQSLDQGLQFLIQYYNGEERAKGNILERFSAQQFPDLHSELNLSSLELGDSALYFCASSWTSGANTGELFFGEGSRLTVL.

This clone was counted a single time. CDR3 in DNA: TGTGCCAGCAGCCTAGGGGGGGGGACCCGAATGCAAGAGACCCAGTACTTC. This translates into CASSLGGGTRMQETQYF. J is TRBJ2-5 and V is TRBV11-1; D is possibly TRBD2 (7 bases). The CDR3 has 17 residues. The germline V and J ends were trimmed by 5 bases and 2 bases, with 21 bases remaining between them. Germline-derived CDR1 and CDR2 are SGHAT and FQDESV (reference sequence).

The chain carries TRBV5-1 and TRBJ2-7; D not resolved. Trimming shortened V by 6 bases and J by 1 base, and 14 bases separated the two germline ends. The length of the CDR3 is 14 residues. From germline, CDR1 is SGHRS and CDR2 YFSETQ. For the CDR3, the DNA is TGCGCCAGCACCCAGGCAGCCGGATCCTACGAGCAGTACTTC. Its protein product is CASTQAAGSYEQYF.

A single count supports this clone. The CDR3 sequence: CASSNGRGHNTGELFF. Written as DNA, the CDR3 is TGTGCCAGCAGCAACGGAAGGGGTCACAACACCGGGGAGCTGTTTTTT. The chain uses TRBV5-4 and TRBJ2-2, with TRBD1 as a possible D gene (5 bases). CDR1 and CDR2 from the germline V gene are SGHNT and YYREEE (reference sequence). This CDR3 comprises 16 residues. The ends were cut back, 4 bases at V and 2 bases at J, with 15 bases in the middle.

The chain couples TRBV30 to TRBJ2-7, with 9 positions matching TRBD1. J was trimmed by 0 bases and V by 4 bases; bases with no gene match: 4. CDR3 length equals 14 residues. The germline V gene encodes CDR1 GTSNPN and CDR2 SVGIG (reference sequence). As DNA, the CDR3 is TGTGCCTGGAAACCGGGACAGGGCTCCTACGAGCAGTACTTC. It yields the protein CAWKPGQGSYEQYF.

The rearrangement joins TRBV5-1 to TRBJ2-3, with TRBD2 as a possible D gene (6 bases). The V gene lost 1 base and the J gene lost 4 bases, with 13 bases spanning the gap. The CDR3 sequence is 15 residues long. Germline V gene data show CDR1 as SGHRS and CDR2 as YFSETQ. The DNA of the CDR3 is TGCGCCAGCAGCTTGTCGGGGGATGGTTCAGATACGCAGTATTTT. This gives the protein CASSLSGDGSDTQYF.

V is TRBV19 and J is TRBJ1-4; the D gene is possibly TRBD1 (6 bases). CDR3 size: 14 residues. The germline V gene encodes CDR1 LNHDA and CDR2 SQIVND (reference sequence). Trimming took off 4 bases at V and 8 bases at J, with 14 bases between the two ends. The CDR3 DNA follows: TGTGCCAGTAGTAACTCGCACAGGGACGAAAAACTGTTTTTT. This gives the protein CASSNSHRDEKLFF. The full variable domain, completed using reference TRBV19 and TRBJ1-4, is DGGITQSPKYLFRKEGQNVTLSCEQNLNHDAMYWYRQDPGQGLRLIYYSQIVNDFQKGDIAEGYSVSREKKESFPLTVTSAQKNPTAFYLCASSNSHRDEKLFFGSGTQLSVL.

V is TRBV21-1 and J is TRBJ2-5; TRBD2 was called by the table and not checked on the DNA. TRBV21-1 is given as a pseudogene. The CDR3 covers 17 residues. CDR3 coding DNA: TGTGCCAGCAGCTCCGACTTGTGGGGGGGTGCGGGGGAGACCCAGTACTTC. Residues: CASSSDLWGGAGETQYF.

The CDR3 sequence: CASSFGRVYQETQYF. The CDR3 DNA follows: TGTGCCAGCAGTTTCGGCAGGGTCTACCAAGAGACCCAGTACTTC. The chain is built from TRBV28 and TRBJ2-5; a weak D match, TRBD1 (5 bases). Trimming took 3 bases from V and 0 from J, leaving 11 bases between them. The CDR3 is 15 amino acids. Per germline, CDR1 MDHEN and CDR2 SYDVKM.

The rearrangement links TRBV6-5 to TRBJ2-7, with 8 nucleotides matching TRBD2. The trim removed 6 bases at V and 4 bases at J, leaving 8 bases unmatched. The germline CDR1 and CDR2 sequences are MNHEY and SVGAGI. The length of the CDR3 is 14 residues. CDR3 in amino acids: CASSPGLASYEQYF. The CDR3, as DNA: TGTGCCAGCAGCCCCGGACTAGCTTCGTACGAGCAGTACTTC.

This sequence joins TRBV6-1 and TRBJ2-7, with D tentatively TRBD1 (6 bases). V lost 4 bases to trimming and J lost 4 bases, with 17 bases between them. The length of the CDR3 is 15 residues. Germline-derived CDR1 and CDR2 are MNHNS and SASEGT. The DNA of the CDR3 is TGTGCCAGCAGTGTCCCGGACAGAAAGGGGTACGAGCAGTACTTC. This codes for CASSVPDRKGYEQYF.

This clone was picked up one time. V and J are TRBV27 and TRBJ2-7; TRBD1 agrees at 9 bases. Germline CDR1 and CDR2: MNHEY and SMNVEV (reference sequence). J gave up 4 bases and V 4 bases, and 14 bases lay outside the gene matches. The CDR3 is 17 amino acids. CDR3 amino acids: CASSSTRPGTGLYEQYF. The CDR3 region has the DNA TGTGCCAGCAGTTCAACACGGCCCGGGACAGGGCTTTACGAGCAGTACTTC.

The gene calls are TRBV5-1 and TRBJ1-2; 10 bases agree with TRBD1. The germline gives CDR1 SGHRS, CDR2 YFSETQ. Losses at the gene ends were 3 bases for V and 5 bases for J; bases not matched to a gene: 7. This CDR3 is 15 amino acids long. CDR3 nucleotide sequence: TGCGCCAGCAGCTCACGACAGGGGGCTGAGTATGGCTACACCTTC. Translation: CASSSRQGAEYGYTF.

V and J are TRBV7-2 and TRBJ2-7; TRBD2 agrees at 11 bases. The V segment lost 3 bases and the J segment 2 bases; nucleotides outside the gene matches: 6. Germline V gene lookup returns CDR1 SGHTA and CDR2 FQGNSA. CDR3 size: 16 residues. CDR3 loop: CASSFSTSGITYEQYF. The CDR3 DNA reads TGTGCCAGCAGCTTTTCGACTAGCGGGATAACCTACGAGCAGTACTTC. The full variable domain, completed using reference TRBV7-2 and TRBJ2-7, is GAGVSQSPSNKVTEKGKDVELRCDPISGHTALYWYRQSLGQGLEFLIYFQGNSAPDKSGLPSDRFSAERTGGSVSTLTIQRTQQEDSAVYLCASSFSTSGITYEQYFGPGTRLTVT.

The chain couples TRBV30 to TRBJ1-2; TRBD1 aligns across 8 bases. V lost 1 base to trimming and J lost 4 bases; unmatched junction nucleotides: 8. The CDR3 loop spans 15 amino acids. The germline V gene encodes CDR1 GTSNPN and CDR2 SVGIG (reference sequence). The CDR3 bases are TGTGCCTGGAGTGGCATGAACAGGGGGTCCTATGGCTACACCTTC. Protein: CAWSGMNRGSYGYTF.

The CDR3 region is CASSLGQGKYNEQFF. The CDR3 region has the DNA TGTGCCAGCAGCTTGGGACAGGGGAAATACAATGAGCAGTTCTTC. The rearrangement joins TRBV5-5 to TRBJ2-1, with 8 nucleotides matching TRBD1. Germline loops: CDR1 SGHKS, CDR2 YYEKEE (reference sequence). The CDR3 contains 15 residues. V trimming: 0 bases; J trimming: 4 bases; junction bases outside the gene matches: 3.